This T cell receptor (beta chain) is drawn from a study of T cell responses to AZD1222 COVID-19 vaccine. From germline, CDR1 is SGHAT and CDR2 FQNNGV. The CDR3 consists of 15 residues. The V and J ends lost 4 bases and 0 bases respectively, with 9 bases between them. Assay: immunoSEQ multiplex PCR; the TCRdb copy retains only in-frame clones and omits some. There are around 190,000 clones in the sample; approximately 86% occur only once, and 0.4% to 0.5% lies in the top ten. This clone has just one count. Antigen unknown. Study-level findings and limits: Targeting of unmutated variant regions was reportedly seen in nearly half of spike-specific TCRs. Spike as a whole was targeted by vaccine-associated CD4 TCRs, dominant at 160-218 and 743-854.

The V call is TRBV11-2, the J call TRBJ1-4; D perhaps matches TRBD1 (5 bases). The material sequenced was peripheral blood, taken on day 0 of AZD1222 vaccination. The clonotype originates from an adult in good health. The CDR3 here is CASSSQGSTNEKLFF. Written as DNA, the CDR3 is TGTGCCAGCAGCTCCCAGGGTTCAACTAATGAAAAACTGTTTTTT.